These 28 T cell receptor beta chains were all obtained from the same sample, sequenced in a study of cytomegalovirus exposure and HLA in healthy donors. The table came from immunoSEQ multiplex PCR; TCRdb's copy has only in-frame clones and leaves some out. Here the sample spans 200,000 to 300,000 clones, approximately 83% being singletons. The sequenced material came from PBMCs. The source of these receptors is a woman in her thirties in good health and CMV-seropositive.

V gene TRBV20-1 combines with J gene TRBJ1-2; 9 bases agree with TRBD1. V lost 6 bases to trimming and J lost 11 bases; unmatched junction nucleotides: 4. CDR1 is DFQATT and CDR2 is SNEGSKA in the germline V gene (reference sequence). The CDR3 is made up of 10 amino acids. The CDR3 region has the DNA TGCAGTGCCCGGGACAGGGAGTACACCTTC. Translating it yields CSARDREYTF.

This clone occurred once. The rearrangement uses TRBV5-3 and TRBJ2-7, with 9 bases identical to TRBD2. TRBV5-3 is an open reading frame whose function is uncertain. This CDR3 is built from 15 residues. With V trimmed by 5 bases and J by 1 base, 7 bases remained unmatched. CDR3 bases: TGTGCCAGAAGACAAAAGCGGGAGGATTCCTACGAGCAGTACTTC. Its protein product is CARRQKREDSYEQYF.

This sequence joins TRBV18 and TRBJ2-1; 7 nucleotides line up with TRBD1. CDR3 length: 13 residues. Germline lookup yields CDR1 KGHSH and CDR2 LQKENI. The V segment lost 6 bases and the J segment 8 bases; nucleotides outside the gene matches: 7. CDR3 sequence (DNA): TGTGCCAGCTCCTGGCAGGGGGTCGATGAGCAGTTCTTC. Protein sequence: CASSWQGVDEQFF. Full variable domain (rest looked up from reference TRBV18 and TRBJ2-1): NAGVMQNPRHLVRRRGQEARLRCSPMKGHSHVYWYRQLPEEGLKFMVYLQKENIIDESGMPKERFSAEFPKEGPSILRIQQVVRGDSAAYFCASSWQGVDEQFFGPGTRLTVL.

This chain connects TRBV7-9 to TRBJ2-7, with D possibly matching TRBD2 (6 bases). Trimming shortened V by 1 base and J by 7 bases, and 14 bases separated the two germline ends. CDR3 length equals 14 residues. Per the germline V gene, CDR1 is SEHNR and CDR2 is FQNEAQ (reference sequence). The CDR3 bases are TGTGCCAGCAGCTTAGAGGCCCCCCGGGGGGAGCAGTACTTC. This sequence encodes CASSLEAPRGEQYF.

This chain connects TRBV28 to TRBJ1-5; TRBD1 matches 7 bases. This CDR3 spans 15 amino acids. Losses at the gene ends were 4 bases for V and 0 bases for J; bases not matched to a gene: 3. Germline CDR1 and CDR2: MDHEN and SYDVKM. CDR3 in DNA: TGTGCCAGCAGTTCGACAGGGCATAGCAATCAGCCCCAGCATTTT. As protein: CASSSTGHSNQPQHF.

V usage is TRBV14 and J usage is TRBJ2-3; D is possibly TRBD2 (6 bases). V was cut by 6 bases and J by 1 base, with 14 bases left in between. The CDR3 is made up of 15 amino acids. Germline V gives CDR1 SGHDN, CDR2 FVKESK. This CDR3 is CASRLEGLGTDTQYF. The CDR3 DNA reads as TGTGCCAGCAGACTGGAGGGCCTCGGCACAGATACGCAGTATTTT. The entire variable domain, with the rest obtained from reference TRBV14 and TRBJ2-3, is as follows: EAGVTQFPSHSVIEKGQTVTLRCDPISGHDNLYWYRRVMGKEIKFLLHFVKESKQDESGMPNNRFLAERTGGTYSTLKVQPAELEDSGVYFCASRLEGLGTDTQYFGPGTRLTVL.

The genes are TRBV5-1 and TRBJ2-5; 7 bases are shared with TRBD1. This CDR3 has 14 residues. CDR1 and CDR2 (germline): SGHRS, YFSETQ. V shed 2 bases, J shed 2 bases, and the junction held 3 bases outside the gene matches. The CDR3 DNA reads TGCGCCAGCAGCTTCCGACAGGGTCAAGAGACCCAGTACTTC. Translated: CASSFRQGQETQYF.

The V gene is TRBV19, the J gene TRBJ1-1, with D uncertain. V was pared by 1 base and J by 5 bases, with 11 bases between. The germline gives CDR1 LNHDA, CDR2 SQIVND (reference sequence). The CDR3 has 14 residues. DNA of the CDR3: TGTGCCAGTAGTATAGGGGAGGGAAGGACTGAAGCTTTCTTT. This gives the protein CASSIGEGRTEAFF.

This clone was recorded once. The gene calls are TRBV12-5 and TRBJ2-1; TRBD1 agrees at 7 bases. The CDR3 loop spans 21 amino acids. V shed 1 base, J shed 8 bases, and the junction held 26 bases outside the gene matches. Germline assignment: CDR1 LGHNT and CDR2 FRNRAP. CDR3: CASGLAPEGGILRGVADEQFF. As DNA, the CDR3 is TGTGCTAGTGGTTTGGCGCCGGAAGGGGGCATTCTCCGTGGCGTGGCCGATGAGCAGTTCTTC.

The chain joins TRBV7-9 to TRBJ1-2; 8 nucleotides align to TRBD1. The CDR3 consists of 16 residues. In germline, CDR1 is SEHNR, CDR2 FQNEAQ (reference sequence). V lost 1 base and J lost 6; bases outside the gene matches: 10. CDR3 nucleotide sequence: TGTGCCAGCAGCTTAGTACAGGGGGAACCCTCGGATGGCTACACCTTC. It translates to CASSLVQGEPSDGYTF.

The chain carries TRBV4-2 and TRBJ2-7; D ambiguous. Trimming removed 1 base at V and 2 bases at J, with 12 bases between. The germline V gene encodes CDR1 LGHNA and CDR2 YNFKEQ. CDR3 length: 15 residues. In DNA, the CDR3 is TGTGCCAGCAGCCAAGGTACAGCCGATCCCTACGAGCAGTACTTC. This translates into CASSQGTADPYEQYF.

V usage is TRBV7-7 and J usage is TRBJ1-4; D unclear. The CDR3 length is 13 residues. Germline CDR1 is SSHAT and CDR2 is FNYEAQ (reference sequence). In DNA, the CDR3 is TGTGCTAGCTCGAGGACTCCTAATGAAAAACTGTTTTTT. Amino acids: CASSRTPNEKLFF.

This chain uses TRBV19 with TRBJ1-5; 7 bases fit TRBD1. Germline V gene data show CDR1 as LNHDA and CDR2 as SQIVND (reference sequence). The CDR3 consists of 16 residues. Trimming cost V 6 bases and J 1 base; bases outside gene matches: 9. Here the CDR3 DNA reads TGTGCCAGTAGCGCAGCTCCGGGACAGAGCAATCAGCCCCAGCATTTT. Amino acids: CASSAAPGQSNQPQHF.

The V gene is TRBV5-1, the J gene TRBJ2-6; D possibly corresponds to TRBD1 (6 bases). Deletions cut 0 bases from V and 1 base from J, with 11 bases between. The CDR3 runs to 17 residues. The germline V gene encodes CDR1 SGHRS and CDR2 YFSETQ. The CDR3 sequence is CASSLDPQGSGANVLTF. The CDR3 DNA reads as TGCGCCAGCAGCTTGGACCCACAGGGTTCTGGGGCCAACGTCCTGACTTTC.

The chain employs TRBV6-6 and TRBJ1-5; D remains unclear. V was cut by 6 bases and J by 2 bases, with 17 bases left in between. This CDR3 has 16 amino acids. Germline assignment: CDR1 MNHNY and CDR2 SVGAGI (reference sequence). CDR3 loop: CASSTLGGIGNQPQHF. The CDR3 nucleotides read TGTGCCAGCAGCACCCTGGGAGGGATAGGCAATCAGCCCCAGCATTTT.

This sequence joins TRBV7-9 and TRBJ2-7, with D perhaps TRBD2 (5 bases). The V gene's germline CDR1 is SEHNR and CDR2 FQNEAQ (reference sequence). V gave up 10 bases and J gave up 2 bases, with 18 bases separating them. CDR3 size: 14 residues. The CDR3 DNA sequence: TGTGCCACCGCGGGCGGAAAAACTACCTACGAGCAGTACTTC. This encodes CATAGGKTTYEQYF.

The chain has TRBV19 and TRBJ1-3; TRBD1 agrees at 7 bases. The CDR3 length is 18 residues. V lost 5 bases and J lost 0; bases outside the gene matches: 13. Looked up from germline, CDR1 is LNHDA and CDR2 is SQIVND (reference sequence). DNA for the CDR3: TGTGCCAGTAGTCCAGGCATTGGACAGGCACTCTCTGGAAACACCATATATTTT. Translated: CASSPGIGQALSGNTIYF.

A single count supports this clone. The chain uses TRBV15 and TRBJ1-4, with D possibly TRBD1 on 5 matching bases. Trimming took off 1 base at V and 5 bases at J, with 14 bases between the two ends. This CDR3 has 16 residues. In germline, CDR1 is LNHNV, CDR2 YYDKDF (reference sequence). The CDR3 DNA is TGTGCCACCAGCAGAGGCGGGGAGGGACGAAATGAAAAACTGTTTTTT. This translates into CATSRGGEGRNEKLFF.

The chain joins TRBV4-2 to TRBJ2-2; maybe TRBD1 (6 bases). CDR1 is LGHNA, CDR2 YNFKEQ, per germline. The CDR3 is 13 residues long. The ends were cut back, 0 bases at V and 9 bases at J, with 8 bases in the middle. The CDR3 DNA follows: TGTGCCAGCAGCCAAGAAGGGGGTAGGGAGCTGTTTTTT. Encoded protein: CASSQEGGRELFF.

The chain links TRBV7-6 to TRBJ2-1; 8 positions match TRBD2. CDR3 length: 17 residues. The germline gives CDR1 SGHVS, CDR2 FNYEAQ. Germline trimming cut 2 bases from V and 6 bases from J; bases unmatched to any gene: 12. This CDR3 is CASSLNVAGGPINEQFF. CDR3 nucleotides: TGTGCCAGCAGCTTAAACGTTGCGGGAGGCCCGATCAATGAGCAGTTCTTC.

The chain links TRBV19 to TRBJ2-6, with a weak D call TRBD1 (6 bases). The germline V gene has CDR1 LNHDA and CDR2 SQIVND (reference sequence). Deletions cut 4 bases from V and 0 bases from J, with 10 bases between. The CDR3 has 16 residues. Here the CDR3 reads CASSTGQLSGANVLTF. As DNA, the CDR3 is TGTGCCAGTAGTACCGGACAGCTCTCTGGGGCCAACGTCCTGACTTTC.

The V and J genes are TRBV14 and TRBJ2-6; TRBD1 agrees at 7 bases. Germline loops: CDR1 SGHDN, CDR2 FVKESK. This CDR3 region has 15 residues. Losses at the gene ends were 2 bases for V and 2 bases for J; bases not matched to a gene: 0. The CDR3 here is CASSQQGAGANVLTF. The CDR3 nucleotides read TGTGCCAGCAGCCAACAGGGGGCTGGGGCCAACGTCCTGACTTTC.

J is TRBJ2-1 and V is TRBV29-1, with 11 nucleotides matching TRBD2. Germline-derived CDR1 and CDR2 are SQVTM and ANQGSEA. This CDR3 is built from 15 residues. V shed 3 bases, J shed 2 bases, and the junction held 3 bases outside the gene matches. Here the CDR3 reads CSVEIAGGTYNEQFF. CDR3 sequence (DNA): TGCAGCGTTGAGATAGCGGGAGGGACCTACAATGAGCAGTTCTTC.

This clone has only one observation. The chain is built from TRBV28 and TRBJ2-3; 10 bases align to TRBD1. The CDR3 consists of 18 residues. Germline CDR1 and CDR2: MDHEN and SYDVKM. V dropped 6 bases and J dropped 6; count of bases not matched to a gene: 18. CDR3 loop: CASRENRDRGRERDTQYF. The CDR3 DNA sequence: TGTGCCAGCAGAGAGAACCGGGACAGGGGACGGGAACGGGATACGCAGTATTTT.

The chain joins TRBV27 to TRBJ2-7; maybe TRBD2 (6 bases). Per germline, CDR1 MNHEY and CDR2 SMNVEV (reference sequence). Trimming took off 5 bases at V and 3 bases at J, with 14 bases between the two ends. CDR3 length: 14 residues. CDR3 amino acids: CASSLRLGGYEQYF. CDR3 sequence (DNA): TGTGCCAGCAGTCTCCGACTAGGTGGCTACGAGCAGTACTTC.

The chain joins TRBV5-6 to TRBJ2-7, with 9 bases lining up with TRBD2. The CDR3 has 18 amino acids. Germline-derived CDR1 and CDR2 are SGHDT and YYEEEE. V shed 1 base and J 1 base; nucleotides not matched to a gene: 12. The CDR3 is CASSLQALAGPPSYEQYF. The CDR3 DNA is TGTGCCAGCAGCTTGCAGGCGCTAGCGGGACCCCCTTCCTACGAGCAGTACTTC.

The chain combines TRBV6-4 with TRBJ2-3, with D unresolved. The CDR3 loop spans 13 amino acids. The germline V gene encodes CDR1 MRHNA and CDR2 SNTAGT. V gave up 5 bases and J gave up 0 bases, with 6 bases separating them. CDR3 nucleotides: TGTGCCAGCAGTCGCAGGAGCACAGATACGCAGTATTTT. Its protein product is CASSRRSTDTQYF.

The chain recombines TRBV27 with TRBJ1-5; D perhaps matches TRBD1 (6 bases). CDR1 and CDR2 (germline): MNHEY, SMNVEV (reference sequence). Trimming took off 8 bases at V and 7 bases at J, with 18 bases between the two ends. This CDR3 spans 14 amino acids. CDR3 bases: TGTGCCAGCTCGATCACAGGGCAAAGACAGCCCCAGCATTTT. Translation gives CASSITGQRQPQHF.